This T cell receptor beta chain was obtained from a study of response to subunit inactivated influenza vaccine. The study's findings and limits: Each seasonal influenza vaccination, the authors suggested, recruits few new T cells.

One entry per CDR3 protein, called by TCRdb with MiXCR from the RT-PCR reads. The data contain a few hundred thousand distinct CDR3 sequences, 22% of them singletons. The CDR3 totals 13 residues. Deletions cut 3 bases from V and 4 bases from J, with 9 bases between. This clonotype was detected many times. Its antigen is unidentified. Sample: PBMCs from blood, taken less than 22 months after vaccination. This sequence joins TRBV12-3 or TRBV12-4 and TRBJ1-2, with D possibly being TRBD1 (6 bases). The receptor's source is a man between 50 and 69 years old who received an inactivated influenza vaccine. In DNA, the CDR3 is TGTGCCAGCAGTTTTCGGGGGGCCTATGGCTACACCTTC. Protein sequence: CASSFRGAYGYTF.